What follows are 5 T cell receptor beta chains derived from one specimen sequenced in a study of T cell responses to AZD1222 COVID-19 vaccine. This table comes from immunoSEQ multiplex PCR, and its TCRdb copy is limited to in-frame clones, with some not included. The repertoire holds 140,000 to 150,000 clones, with around 88% as singletons. Sequences were derived from peripheral blood, sampled on day 0 of AZD1222 vaccination. These TCRs come from an adult in good health.

The V and J genes are TRBV7-9 and TRBJ1-5, with D possibly matching TRBD1 (5 bases). The CDR3 runs 14 residues. Germline CDR1 and CDR2: SEHNR and FQNEAQ (reference sequence). Trimming took off 3 bases at V and 7 bases at J, with 13 bases between the two ends. CDR3 in amino acids: CASSFGGGGQPQHF. The CDR3 bases are TGTGCCAGCAGCTTTGGGGGTGGCGGGCAGCCCCAGCATTTT.

The chain joins TRBV7-2 to TRBJ1-6; D is unclear. V gave up 5 bases and J gave up 4 bases, with 18 bases separating them. Germline-derived CDR1 and CDR2 are SGHTA and FQGNSA. This CDR3 comprises 17 residues. The CDR3 loop reads CASSPLPRMGYNSPLHF. CDR3 nucleotides: TGTGCCAGCAGCCCCCTTCCCCGGATGGGGTATAATTCACCCCTCCACTTT.

The chain joins TRBV5-5 to TRBJ1-2; D gene ambiguous. Trimming removed 3 bases at V and 2 bases at J, with 8 bases between. Germline-derived CDR1 and CDR2 are SGHKS and YYEKEE (reference sequence). The CDR3 spans 13 residues. CDR3 DNA sequence: TGTGCCAGCAGCTCAGCAGAGAACTATGGCTACACCTTC. Translated, it gives CASSSAENYGYTF.

The chain has TRBV7-9 and TRBJ2-4; D is possibly TRBD2 (6 bases). The CDR3 loop spans 15 amino acids. CDR1 is SEHNR and CDR2 is FQNEAQ in the germline V gene (reference sequence). V lost 0 bases to trimming and J lost 7 bases, with 13 bases between them. As DNA, the CDR3 is TGTGCCAGCAGCTTAGCTGGGGGGAAGGTGAACATTCAGTACTTC. This codes for CASSLAGGKVNIQYF.

As to this clone: The same CDR3 can be traced to other DNA sequences in this sample. The chain employs TRBV18 and TRBJ1-2; the D gene is possibly TRBD1 (5 bases). The germline V gene has CDR1 KGHSH and CDR2 LQKENI. The V gene lost 3 bases and the J gene lost 3 bases, with 8 bases spanning the gap. This CDR3 comprises 13 residues. The CDR3 nucleotides read TGTGCCAGCTCACCTGGGGGGGACTATGGCTACACCTTC. Its protein product is CASSPGGDYGYTF.